What follows are 24 T cell receptor beta chains derived from one specimen sequenced in a study of neurological immune-mediated disorders. Each CDR3 protein is one row after TCRdb ran MiXCR on the 5' RACE reads. The sample holds more than 60,000 distinct CDR3 sequences; roughly 4% are singletons and the top ten take 2.2%. Sequenced material: PBMCs. The receptors here all came from a woman aged 50 to 60 with multiple sclerosis.

This clonotype was found many times. The chain uses TRBV7-2 and TRBJ1-1; D is ambiguous. The CDR3 spans 14 residues. The germline V and J ends were trimmed by 5 bases and 0 bases, with 10 bases remaining between them. The germline V gene encodes CDR1 SGHTA and CDR2 FQGNSA. Here the CDR3 DNA reads TGTGCCAGCAGCCCCCTGATGTTGAACACTGAAGCTTTCTTT. Residues: CASSPLMLNTEAFF.

V usage is TRBV30 and J usage is TRBJ2-3, with D perhaps TRBD2 (7 bases). The CDR3 is 12 amino acids. Looked up from germline, CDR1 is GTSNPN and CDR2 is SVGIG (reference sequence). Trimming left V 3 bases short and J 8 bases short, with 12 bases between. CDR3 nucleotides: TGTGCCTGGAGCGAAGGGGGGGTTACGCAGTATTTT. It codes for CAWSEGGVTQYF.

The chain uses TRBV6-6 and TRBJ2-3; D is tentatively TRBD1 or TRBD2 (5 bases each). The germline CDR1 and CDR2 sequences are MNHNY and SVGAGI (reference sequence). Trimming pared 5 bases from V and 2 bases from J, leaving 14 bases between. The CDR3 consists of 15 residues. The CDR3 protein is CASSGTGTTTDTQYF. The CDR3 DNA follows: TGTGCCAGCAGTGGAACCGGGACCACCACAGATACGCAGTATTTT.

This clonotype was counted at least ten times. The genes are TRBV5-1 and TRBJ2-1; 7 nucleotides agree with TRBD1. The J segment lost 9 bases and the V segment lost 5 bases, leaving 8 bases of the junction unmatched. The CDR3 consists of 13 residues. Germline V gene sequence: CDR1 SGHRS, CDR2 YFSETQ. Here the CDR3 reads CASRSQGIGEQFF. CDR3 DNA sequence: TGCGCCAGCAGGTCACAGGGGATCGGTGAGCAGTTCTTC.

This clonotype was observed many times. The chain employs TRBV20-1 and TRBJ1-1; 8 bases map to TRBD1. The CDR3 consists of 12 residues. The junction had 7 bases not matched to a gene; V was cut back by 8 bases and J by 5 bases. Germline values: CDR1 DFQATT, CDR2 SNEGSKA (reference sequence). The CDR3 nucleotides read TGCAGTCCCTCAGGGGGCTGGACTGAAGCTTTCTTT. Translating it yields CSPSGGWTEAFF.

This clonotype has a single count. The chain uses TRBV6-1 and TRBJ2-5, with 7 bases identical to TRBD2. The CDR3 spans 15 residues. J gave up 4 bases and V 6 bases, and 11 bases lay outside the gene matches. The germline V gene encodes CDR1 MNHNS and CDR2 SASEGT. This CDR3 reads CASRGGDWPGETQYF. The DNA for the CDR3 is TGTGCCAGCAGGGGAGGGGATTGGCCGGGAGAGACCCAGTACTTC.

The sample holds many counts of this clonotype. The genes are TRBV5-1 and TRBJ1-4; D ambiguous. CDR1 and CDR2 from the germline V gene are SGHRS and YFSETQ. Trimming pared 4 bases from V and 1 base from J, leaving 11 bases between. The CDR3 has 15 residues. The CDR3: CASSPLGLTNEKLFF. The CDR3 nucleotides read TGCGCCAGCAGCCCCCTAGGTTTAACTAATGAAAAACTGTTTTTT.

This clonotype occurred many times. This chain uses TRBV12-3 or TRBV12-4 with TRBJ2-1, with no clear D. Trimming stripped 6 bases from V and 1 base from J, with 7 bases between. The CDR3 contains 13 residues. DNA of the CDR3: TGTGCCAGCAGCCTATATTCCTACAATGAGCAGTTCTTC. Encoded protein: CASSLYSYNEQFF.

This clonotype was found many times. The genes are TRBV7-9 and TRBJ1-1; 9 nucleotides agree with TRBD1. CDR3 size: 14 residues. Germline V gene lookup returns CDR1 SEHNR and CDR2 FQNEAQ (reference sequence). J was trimmed by 1 base and V by 5 bases; bases with no gene match: 2. The CDR3 reads CASSKTGGNTEAFF. Written as DNA, the CDR3 is TGTGCCAGCAGCAAGACAGGGGGGAACACTGAAGCTTTCTTT.

The table lists this clonotype with many counts. The rearrangement links TRBV4-3 to TRBJ2-7; TRBD2 is a possible D gene (5 bases). This CDR3 is 15 amino acids long. Per germline, CDR1 LGHNA and CDR2 YSLEER. V lost 4 bases and J lost 5, with 18 bases in between. The CDR3 sequence is CASSPRMDWQDEQYF. The CDR3 coding sequence is TGCGCCAGCAGCCCGCGTATGGACTGGCAAGACGAGCAGTACTTC.

This clonotype appeared many times. The DNA for the CDR3 is TGTGCCAGCAGCTTAGTCCTAGGGGGTGGGGATGGCTACACCTTC. It encodes CASSLVLGGGDGYTF. The rearrangement joins TRBV7-9 to TRBJ1-2, with D possibly matching TRBD1 (6 bases). V was pared by 1 base and J by 6 bases, with 15 bases between. CDR3 length equals 15 residues. Germline V CDR1 and CDR2: SEHNR, FQNEAQ (reference sequence).

This clonotype appeared a few times. A read error is possible here, since a much larger clone lies one base away. V and J are TRBV20-1 and TRBJ2-1; D uncertain. Germline-derived CDR1 and CDR2 are DFQATT and SNEGSKA (reference sequence). Trimming shortened V by 3 bases and J by 2 bases, and 11 bases separated the two germline ends. The CDR3 has 14 amino acids. The CDR3 DNA reads TGCAGTGCTAGCCAGGACGGAACCTACAATGAGCAGTTCTTC. Translating gives CSASQDGTYNEQFF.

In this sample, this clonotype turned up many times. The V call is TRBV7-9, the J call TRBJ2-3; possible D gene TRBD2, 6 bases. Per the germline V gene, CDR1 is SEHNR and CDR2 is FQNEAQ (reference sequence). The CDR3 is 15 amino acids. Trimming removed 1 base from V and 0 bases from J, with 8 bases in between. The CDR3 sequence: CASSLGRESTDTQYF. The DNA of the CDR3 is TGTGCCAGCAGCTTAGGTCGGGAGAGCACAGATACGCAGTATTTT. Full variable domain (outside the CDR3, taken from reference TRBV7-9 and TRBJ2-3): DTGVSQNPRHKITKRGQNVTFRCDPISEHNRLYWYRQTLGQGPEFLTYFQNEAQLEKSRLLSDRFSAERPKGSFSTLEIQRTEQGDSAMYLCASSLGRESTDTQYFGPGTRLTVL.

This clonotype was seen ten or more times. This chain joins TRBV7-2 and TRBJ1-1; D remains ambiguous. The CDR3 loop spans 13 amino acids. V was clipped by 1 base and J by 8 bases, with 11 bases between them. Germline V CDR1 and CDR2: SGHTA, FQGNSA. CDR3 coding DNA: TGTGCCAGCAGCTTAGGTGAAAAAGGAGAAGCTTTCTTT. Its translation: CASSLGEKGEAFF.

There are many counts of this clonotype. V gene TRBV7-9 combines with J gene TRBJ2-2; possible D gene TRBD1, 6 bases. There are 14 residues in the CDR3. The V and J ends lost 6 bases and 4 bases respectively, with 12 bases between them. CDR1 and CDR2 from the germline V gene are SEHNR and FQNEAQ (reference sequence). The CDR3 DNA follows: TGTGCCAGCAGGTTCGGACAGTTCACCGGGGAGCTGTTTTTT. Protein: CASRFGQFTGELFF.

This clonotype was counted many times. The chain carries TRBV5-6 and TRBJ1-1; D ambiguous. Trimming removed 1 base at V and 8 bases at J, with 9 bases between. There are 12 residues in the CDR3. Germline CDR1 reads SGHDT; CDR2 reads YYEEEE. CDR3 in DNA: TGTGCCAGCAGCTTGTATTTGGGAGAAGCTTTCTTT. Translation gives CASSLYLGEAFF.

This clonotype was picked up many times. The genes are TRBV20-1 and TRBJ2-2; maybe TRBD1 (5 bases). Germline assignment: CDR1 DFQATT and CDR2 SNEGSKA (reference sequence). V lost 5 bases, J lost 2 bases, and 18 bases lay in between. The CDR3 spans 16 residues. CDR3 coding DNA: TGCAGTGCTGGACGACAGCTACCCACCAACACCGGGGAGCTGTTTTTT. Its protein is CSAGRQLPTNTGELFF.

In this sample, this clonotype turned up many times. The chain combines TRBV14 with TRBJ1-2; D gene ambiguous. Germline lookup yields CDR1 SGHDN and CDR2 FVKESK. This CDR3 comprises 15 residues. Trimming took 1 base from V and 4 from J, leaving 13 bases between them. The CDR3 sequence is CASSQVVGFGYGYTF. CDR3 coding DNA: TGTGCCAGCAGCCAAGTCGTGGGATTCGGCTATGGCTACACCTTC.

This clonotype was counted ten times or more. The gene calls are TRBV7-2 and TRBJ2-3; perhaps D is TRBD1 or TRBD2 (6 bases each). Trimming shortened V by 1 base and J by 5 bases, and 10 bases separated the two germline ends. Looked up from germline, CDR1 is SGHTA and CDR2 is FQGNSA. This CDR3 comprises 14 residues. This CDR3 is CASSLGGALDTQYF. Written as DNA, the CDR3 is TGTGCCAGCAGCTTAGGGGGGGCCTTAGATACGCAGTATTTT.

This clonotype was found many times. The chain couples TRBV12-3 or TRBV12-4 to TRBJ1-5, with D unclear. The CDR3 sequence is 13 residues long. V lost 3 bases, J lost 6 bases, and 9 bases lay in between. The CDR3 sequence: CASSLSKGQPQHF. In nucleotides, the CDR3 is TGTGCCAGCAGTTTGTCAAAGGGTCAGCCCCAGCATTTT.

This clonotype has a count of ten or more. The chain recombines TRBV24-1 with TRBJ1-4; TRBD1 is a possible D gene (5 bases). The CDR3 is made up of 16 amino acids. V shed 5 bases and J shed 8 bases, with 20 bases lying between them. Germline lookup yields CDR1 KGHDR and CDR2 SFDVKD. For the CDR3, the DNA is TGTGCCACCAGTGGGTCCGACGGGGATAGGGGAGAAAAACTGTTTTTT. It encodes CATSGSDGDRGEKLFF.

The gene calls are TRBV12-3 or TRBV12-4 and TRBJ1-2; D call uncertain. V lost 7 bases to trimming and J lost 5 bases, with 11 bases between them. CDR3 length: 12 amino acids. The CDR3 sequence is CASTLGGYGYTF. As DNA, the CDR3 is TGTGCCAGCACCCTAGGAGGGTATGGCTACACCTTC.

In its sample, this clonotype was seen many times. J is TRBJ2-6 and V is TRBV4-3; D not certain. Germline V lookup: CDR1 LGHNA, CDR2 YSLEER. The CDR3 runs 16 residues. V lost 0 bases and J lost 2, with 8 bases in between. CDR3 sequence (DNA): TGCGCCAGCAGCCAAGATCGAGGAGCTGGGGCCAACGTCCTGACTTTC. Its protein product is CASSQDRGAGANVLTF.

V usage is TRBV7-2 and J usage is TRBJ1-1; 7 bases agree with TRBD1. The CDR3 covers 12 residues. The germline V gene has CDR1 SGHTA and CDR2 FQGNSA. Losses at the gene ends were 3 bases for V and 11 bases for J; bases not matched to a gene: 6. The CDR3 here is CASSLGGGKAFF. As DNA, the CDR3 is TGTGCCAGCAGCTTGGGAGGGGGCAAGGCTTTCTTT.